There are a few counts of the clone carrying this T cell receptor beta chain. Each patient's relapse followed autologous stem cell transplantation, and brentuximab vedotin exposure varied. This table comes from immunoSEQ multiplex PCR, and its TCRdb copy is limited to in-frame clones, with some not included. Among about 26,000 clones listed, approximately 64% were seen once. CDR3 length equals 16 residues. CDR1 and CDR2 from the germline V gene are LNHDA and SQIVND (reference sequence). V dropped 7 bases and J dropped 0; count of bases not matched to a gene: 7. The data were taken from a study of PD-1 blockade in classical Hodgkin lymphoma.

Here the sequenced sample was peripheral blood mononuclear cells (PBMCs), taken before the second cycle of nivolumab. The TCR comes from a human donor with classical Hodgkin lymphoma. This rearrangement joins TRBV19 to TRBJ2-2; 8 positions agree with TRBD2. The CDR3 spells CASTTPGRANTGELFF. The CDR3 nucleotides read TGTGCCAGTACCACCCCCGGGAGGGCGAACACCGGGGAGCTGTTTTTT.